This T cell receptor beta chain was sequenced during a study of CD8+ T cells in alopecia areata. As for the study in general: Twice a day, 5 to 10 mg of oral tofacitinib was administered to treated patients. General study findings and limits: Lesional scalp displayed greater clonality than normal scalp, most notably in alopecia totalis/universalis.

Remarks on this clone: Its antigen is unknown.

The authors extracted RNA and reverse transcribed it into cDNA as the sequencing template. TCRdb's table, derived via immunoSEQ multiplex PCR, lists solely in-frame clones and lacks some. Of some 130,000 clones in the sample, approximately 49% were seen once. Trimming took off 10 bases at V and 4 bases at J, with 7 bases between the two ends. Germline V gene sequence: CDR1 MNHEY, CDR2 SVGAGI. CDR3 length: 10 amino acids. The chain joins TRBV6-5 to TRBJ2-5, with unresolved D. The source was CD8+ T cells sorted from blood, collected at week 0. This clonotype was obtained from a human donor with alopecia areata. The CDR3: CATQRETQYF. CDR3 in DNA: TGTGCCACCCAGAGAGAGACCCAGTACTTC.